This T cell receptor beta chain was obtained from a study of blood T cell repertoires in COVID-19. With 3 bases removed from V and 1 base from J, the gap between germline ends came to 6 bases. This CDR3 contains 13 residues. The V gene's germline CDR1 is KGHSH and CDR2 LQKENI. The table came from immunoSEQ multiplex PCR; TCRdb's copy has only in-frame clones and leaves some out. This sample yields fewer than 350,000 clones, of which 85% are seen a single time; approximately 1.9% belongs to the top ten. Participant reports of clinical history set cohort assignment. The chain is built from TRBV18 and TRBJ2-5; D uncertain. Sequenced: PBMCs or T cells enriched from blood (not recorded which). The sequence derives from a woman in her twenties or thirties who had been exposed to COVID-19. CDR3 DNA: TGTGCCAGCTCACCGGGCAGCCAAGAGACCCAGTACTTC. Translated: CASSPGSQETQYF.